The rows below give T cell receptor beta chains drawn from one sample of a study of graft-versus-host responses after intestinal transplantation. The table came from immunoSEQ multiplex PCR; TCRdb's copy has only in-frame clones and leaves some out. Of 20,000 to 30,000 clones in the sample, around four fifths were seen once. The source was PBMCs, collected approximately four weeks after intestinal transplant. These receptors were obtained from a human patient who received an intestinal transplant, so some T cells may come from the graft donor. Each CDR3 is given with its conserved first and last residue. The order of the fields is clone size, V gene, J gene, D gene, CDR3 length, CDR3 DNA, CDR3 protein. D genes are given only for firm matches. Rows may omit the clone size; those that give it use once, few, many or a size class.

-	TRBV2	TRBJ2-2	TRBD2	16	TGTGCCAGCAGTGAGGCTAGCGGCCAAACCACCGGGGAGCTGTTTTTT	CASSEASGQTTGELFF
-	TRBV30	TRBJ1-2	TRBD1	13	TGTGCCTGGAGGGGGACAGGGGGCTATGGCTACACCTTC	CAWRGTGGYGYTF
-	TRBV27	TRBJ2-7	TRBD1	14	TGTGCCAGCAGTTCTGACAGGGATTCCTTAGAGCAGTACTTC	CASSSDRDSLEQYF
-	TRBV27	TRBJ2-7	-	20	TGTGCCAGCAGTCCACTCCCGGGACAAGGCCTGGGCCTAAACTCCTACGAGCAGTACTTC	CASSPLPGQGLGLNSYEQYF
-	TRBV7-3	TRBJ2-3	TRBD2	16	TGTGCCAGCAGCCCCTTAGCGGGGGGGCTGACAGATACGCAGTATTTT	CASSPLAGGLTDTQYF
-	TRBV27	TRBJ2-1	TRBD2	15	TGTGCCAGCAGTTTGAGCCCAGCGGGGACCAATGAGCAGTTCTTC	CASSLSPAGTNEQFF
-	TRBV9	TRBJ1-2	-	18	TGTGCCAGCAGCCCGAGGGATAGGGAACCCCTATATAACTATGGCTACACCTTC	CASSPRDREPLYNYGYTF
-	TRBV5-4	TRBJ1-1	-	16	TGTGCCAGCAGCTTGGATCTCCGGGGGGCGCAAACTGAAGCTTTCTTT	CASSLDLRGAQTEAFF
-	TRBV7-6	TRBJ2-1	TRBD2	20	TGTGCCAGCAGCTCTGCGATGGGACTAGCGGAACCACCCTCCTACAATGAGCAGTTCTTC	CASSSAMGLAEPPSYNEQFF
-	TRBV9	TRBJ1-6	-	13	TGTGCCAGCAGCGTAGGGAATATTTCACCCCTCCACTTT	CASSVGNISPLHF
-	TRBV14	TRBJ1-2	-	12	TGTGCCAGCAGCCAAGTGGTAGGGGGCTACACCTTC	CASSQVVGGYTF
-	TRBV9	TRBJ2-2	TRBD2	18	TGTGCCAGCAGCGTAGTGGATAGCGGGGGGCGGAACACCGGGGAGCTGTTTTTT	CASSVVDSGGRNTGELFF
-	TRBV19	TRBJ1-5	-	14	TGTGCCAGTACCCGGGATATCCTCAATCAGCCCCAGCATTTT	CASTRDILNQPQHF
-	TRBV29-1	TRBJ2-7	-	10	TGCAGCGTTGTGACCTACGAGCAGTACTTC	CSVVTYEQYF
-	TRBV6-5	TRBJ1-2	-	14	TGTGCCAGCAGTTACCTGGGGGACGGCTATGGCTACACCTTC	CASSYLGDGYGYTF
-	TRBV28	TRBJ2-5	TRBD2	14	TGTGCCAGCAGTTTAGGGAGGGTGAGGGGGACCCAGTACTTC	CASSLGRVRGTQYF
once	TRBV6-5	TRBJ2-7	-	14	TGTGCCAGCAGTGGGACCCGTGGCCCCTACGAGCAGTACTTC	CASSGTRGPYEQYF
-	TRBV27	TRBJ2-3	TRBD2	15	TGTGCCTCCAACATTGGGGGAGGGTCCCCAGATACGCAGTATTTT	CASNIGGGSPDTQYF
-	TRBV11-2	TRBJ2-5	TRBD2	18	TGTGCCAGCAGCTTAGATGGAGCGGGGGGATTCTACCAAGAGACCCAGTACTTC	CASSLDGAGGFYQETQYF
-	TRBV6-1	TRBJ2-3	-	11	TGTGCCAGCAGTCTCACAGATACGCAGTATTTT	CASSLTDTQYF
-	TRBV6-5	TRBJ1-1	-	13	TGTGCCAGCAGTTACTCCCGAATTCTTGAAGCTTTCTTT	CASSYSRILEAFF
-	TRBV28	TRBJ1-2	-	14	TGTGCCAGCAGTTCAGAGGGGGATAACTATGGCTACACCTTC	CASSSEGDNYGYTF
-	TRBV4-2	TRBJ1-6	-	17	TGTGCCAGCAGCCAATGTGGGGTCTGCTCCTATAATTCACCCCTCCACTTT	CASSQCGVCSYNSPLHF
-	TRBV27	TRBJ2-5	-	13	TGTGCCAGCAGTTTAGGGGGATCGGAGACCCAGTACTTC	CASSLGGSETQYF
-	TRBV4-1	TRBJ2-7	-	16	TGCGCCAGCAGCCATCCGTCTACGGGGAGTTCCTACGAGCAGTACTTC	CASSHPSTGSSYEQYF
once	TRBV2	TRBJ2-5	-	16	TGTGCCAGCAGTGAAGCTTATGGGAAAATGCAAGAGACCCAGTACTTC	CASSEAYGKMQETQYF
-	TRBV27	TRBJ2-7	TRBD2	18	TGTGCCAGCAGTGTGCTGGGAAAACCCGGGACTAGGAGCTACGAGCAGTACTTC	CASSVLGKPGTRSYEQYF
-	TRBV28	TRBJ2-2	-	15	TGTGCCAGCAGTTTACGACAGGTGAACACCGGGGAGCTGTTTTTT	CASSLRQVNTGELFF
few	TRBV7-8	TRBJ2-7	-	12	TGTGCCAGCAGCCTCCTTCCGGGGGAGCAGTACTTC	CASSLLPGEQYF
-	TRBV30	TRBJ2-7	-	12	TGTGCCTGGAGTGAAGGGCGTTCCGAGCAGTACTTC	CAWSEGRSEQYF
-	TRBV2	TRBJ2-7	-	14	TGTGCCAGCAGTGATTCTTCGGGATCCTACGAGCAGTACTTC	CASSDSSGSYEQYF
once	TRBV12-5	TRBJ2-5	TRBD1	15	TGTGCTAGTGGCCGAGACAGGGGGAAAGCAGAGACCCAGTACTTC	CASGRDRGKAETQYF
-	TRBV19	TRBJ2-3	TRBD2	15	TGTGCCAGTAGTATGGCTAGCGGGGCGTTAGGTACGCAGTATTTT	CASSMASGALGTQYF
-	TRBV5-1	TRBJ2-1	TRBD1	16	TGCGCCAGCAGCTTGGATATACAGGGGGCAGGTAATGAGCAGTTCTTC	CASSLDIQGAGNEQFF
-	TRBV6-5	TRBJ2-7	-	14	TGTGCCAGCAGTTACTCGAGCAGGTTCGACGAGCAGTACTTC	CASSYSSRFDEQYF
once	TRBV5-1	TRBJ1-4	-	14	TGCGCCAGCAGCTTGGGGACAACTAATGAAAAACTGTTTTTT	CASSLGTTNEKLFF
-	TRBV28	TRBJ2-7	TRBD1	15	TGTGCCAGCAGTCCTTCGGGACAGGTGACCTACGAGCAGTACTTC	CASSPSGQVTYEQYF
once	TRBV2	TRBJ2-3	TRBD1	15	TGTGCCAGCAGTGGGACAGGGGCCCAGGCAGATACGCAGTATTTT	CASSGTGAQADTQYF
-	TRBV27	TRBJ2-7	-	15	TGTGCCAGCAGTCCGAAATGGAGCGCCGGCTACGAGCAGTACTTC	CASSPKWSAGYEQYF
-	TRBV5-1	TRBJ1-1	TRBD1	14	TGCGCCAGCAGCTGGACAGGGGGGAACACTGAAGCTTTCTTT	CASSWTGGNTEAFF
-	TRBV5-1	TRBJ2-1	TRBD2	15	TGCGCCAGCAGCTGGTCCACTAGCGGGAGCAGGGAGCAGTTCTTC	CASSWSTSGSREQFF
-	TRBV28	TRBJ2-3	-	14	TGTGCCAGCAGTTTACAAAGGGGGGCAGATACGCAGTATTTT	CASSLQRGADTQYF
-	TRBV9	TRBJ2-1	TRBD1	15	TGTGCCAGCAGCGTAGAACAGGGGGCTTTCAATGAGCAGTTCTTC	CASSVEQGAFNEQFF
-	TRBV11-2	TRBJ2-3	-	17	TGTGCCAGCAGCCCTAGTCCTAGCGACCAAAGCACAGATACGCAGTATTTT	CASSPSPSDQSTDTQYF
few	TRBV10-3	TRBJ1-1	-	12	TGTGCCGTCTCTGGGCTGGGCACTGAAGCTTTCTTT	CAVSGLGTEAFF
-	TRBV7-7	TRBJ2-1	TRBD2	12	TGTGCTAGCGGGCAGAATGGGAATGAGCAGTTCTTC	CASGQNGNEQFF
-	TRBV10-3	TRBJ2-7	-	13	TGTGCCATCAGTGAGTTGGCCGGCTACGAGCAGTACTTC	CAISELAGYEQYF
-	TRBV27	TRBJ1-5	-	15	TGTGCCAGCAGTTTAAGGGCAGGGAGCAATCAGCCCCAGCATTTT	CASSLRAGSNQPQHF
-	TRBV19	TRBJ1-5	-	14	TGTGCCAGTAGTATTACCAGGGCCAATCAGCCCCAGCATTTT	CASSITRANQPQHF
-	TRBV11-2	TRBJ2-1	-	13	TGTGCCAGCAGCCTGCATAGCGGCTATGAGCAGTTCTTC	CASSLHSGYEQFF
-	TRBV13	TRBJ2-7	-	12	TGTGCCAGCAGCTTTATCCCGGGCGAGCAGTACTTC	CASSFIPGEQYF
few	TRBV9	TRBJ2-5	TRBD2	15	TGTGCCAGCAGTAGTAGCGGGGGGCGACAAGAGACCCAGTACTTC	CASSSSGGRQETQYF
-	TRBV11-2	TRBJ2-1	-	12	TGTGCCAGCAGCTTAGATGGGAGTGAGCAGTTCTTC	CASSLDGSEQFF
once	TRBV10-2	TRBJ2-1	TRBD2	15	TGCGCCAGCAGGCCGCTAGCGGGGGATTACAATGAGCAGTTCTTC	CASRPLAGDYNEQFF
-	TRBV28	TRBJ2-1	-	11	TGTGCCAGCAGCTCAGGGGTTGAGCAGTTCTTC	CASSSGVEQFF